This T cell receptor (beta chain) was profiled in a study of control samples from healthy donors and cancer patients. The junction had 6 bases not matched to a gene; V was cut back by 3 bases and J by 1 base. This CDR3 is 17 amino acids long. Germline CDR1 is SGHNT and CDR2 is YYREEE (reference sequence). Using immunoSEQ multiplex PCR, the repertoire was profiled, and TCRdb retains in-frame clones only, with some absent. This table holds some 200,000 clones, 90% to 95% found once. The sample was blood. The clonotype was recovered from a man aged 18 to 30 in good health. The chain recombines TRBV5-4 with TRBJ2-3; TRBD2 matches at 12 bases. CDR3 sequence: CASSSLAGGQGTDTQYF. The CDR3 DNA follows: TGTGCCAGCAGCTCTCTAGCGGGGGGGCAGGGCACAGATACGCAGTATTTT.